This is a list of T cell receptor beta chains from one sample in a study of blood T cell repertoires in COVID-19. Clones were sequenced by immunoSEQ multiplex PCR, and TCRdb holds only the in-frame ones, with some missing. Here the sample spans hundreds of thousands of clones, more than 75% being singletons. The source material was peripheral blood. The source of these receptors is an older man with acute or convalescent COVID-19. Each CDR3 is given with its conserved first and last residue. Fields, in order: D gene, clone size, V gene, J gene, CDR3 protein, CDR3 DNA. The D gene is left open where the match is weak. Clone sizes are given selectively: once, few, many, or a class where the clone is expanded.

>NA|NA|TRBV18|TRBJ2-2
CASSPQAGWNTGELFF
TGTGCCAGCTCACCACAAGCGGGCTGGAACACCGGGGAGCTGTTTTTT
>NA|NA|TRBV20-1|TRBJ2-1
CSARVYNEQFF
TGCAGTGCCAGGGTCTACAATGAGCAGTTCTTC
>TRBD1|NA|TRBV7-2|TRBJ1-1
CASSLALTGASAEAFF
TGTGCCAGCAGCTTAGCGCTAACAGGGGCCTCGGCTGAAGCTTTCTTT
>TRBD2|NA|TRBV7-9|TRBJ2-1
CASSLALAGMNEQFF
TGTGCCAGCAGCTTAGCACTAGCGGGAATGAATGAGCAGTTCTTC
>NA|few|TRBV18|TRBJ1-5
CASSPGTLEQPQHF
TGTGCCAGCTCACCCGGGACTCTCGAACAGCCCCAGCATTTT
>TRBD2|NA|TRBV7-9|TRBJ2-1
CASSLTSGTYNEQFF
TGTGCCAGCAGCTTGACTAGCGGGACGTACAATGAGCAGTTCTTC
>NA|once|TRBV5-1|TRBJ2-1
CASSLVSRGTYNEQFF
TGCGCCAGCAGCTTGGTTTCCAGGGGAACCTACAATGAGCAGTTCTTC
>TRBD2|few|TRBV5-4|TRBJ2-7
CASSLSGSPEQYF
TGTGCCAGCAGCTTGAGCGGGAGCCCCGAGCAGTACTTC
>TRBD2|NA|TRBV18|TRBJ2-5
CASSLTQGGETQYF
TGTGCCAGCTCCCTCACTCAGGGAGGGGAGACCCAGTACTTC
>NA|NA|TRBV24-1|TRBJ2-1
CATSDPVQGTVIAGQFF
TGTGCCACCAGTGACCCCGTTCAGGGGACGGTAATTGCGGGGCAGTTCTTC
>TRBD1|NA|TRBV24-1|TRBJ2-7
CATSGTGAYEQYF
TGTGCCACCAGTGGGACAGGGGCCTACGAGCAGTACTTC
>NA|NA|TRBV4-1|TRBJ2-7
CASSQEEVAVYYEQYF
TGCGCCAGCAGCCAAGAAGAGGTAGCGGTGTACTACGAGCAGTACTTC
>TRBD1|NA|TRBV28|TRBJ1-2
CASSLPGQGYGYTF
TGTGCCAGCAGTTTACCTGGACAGGGGTATGGCTACACCTTC
>TRBD1|NA|TRBV6-5|TRBJ2-3
CASKVGQNTDTQYF
TGTGCCAGCAAGGTGGGACAGAATACAGATACGCAGTATTTT
>NA|NA|TRBV4-1|TRBJ2-7
CASSQDRLGPSYEQYF
TGCGCCAGCAGCCAAGATAGGTTGGGGCCCTCGTACGAGCAGTACTTC
>NA|NA|TRBV18|TRBJ1-5
CASSPSNRPNQPQHF
TGTGCCAGCTCCCCCTCTAACAGGCCGAATCAGCCCCAGCATTTT
>NA|NA|TRBV27|TRBJ1-2
CASSLRGLGGYTF
TGTGCCAGCAGTCTCCGGGGGTTGGGAGGCTACACCTTC
>NA|NA|TRBV7-9|TRBJ1-6
CASSPGGEGSPLHF
TGTGCCAGCAGCCCTGGGGGGGAGGGTTCACCCCTCCACTTT
>TRBD1|once|TRBV27|TRBJ2-3
CASSAGQGIFADTQYF
TGTGCCAGCAGTGCGGGACAGGGGATTTTTGCAGATACGCAGTATTTT
>NA|NA|TRBV7-8|TRBJ2-2
CASSRGAGPNTGELFF
TGTGCCAGCAGCCGAGGGGCAGGGCCGAACACCGGGGAGCTGTTTTTT
>TRBD2|NA|TRBV4-2|TRBJ2-1
CASSQLFAGEKGNEQFF
TGTGCCAGCAGCCAACTGTTCGCGGGAGAGAAGGGCAATGAGCAGTTCTTC
>TRBD1|NA|TRBV19|TRBJ2-4
CASSIGQGPVGQYF
TGTGCCAGTAGTATAGGACAGGGGCCGGTAGGTCAGTACTTC
>TRBD2|NA|TRBV5-1|TRBJ2-2
CASRGLAGGTGELFF
TGCGCCAGCCGAGGACTAGCGGGAGGTACCGGGGAGCTGTTTTTT
>NA|NA|TRBV30|TRBJ2-4
CAWSLYGGGFSFKNIQYF
TGTGCCTGGAGCCTTTACGGGGGAGGTTTTTCATTCAAAAACATTCAGTACTTC
>TRBD2|few|TRBV9|TRBJ2-1
CASSVASGGVSSWQFF
TGTGCCAGCAGCGTAGCTAGCGGTGGAGTTTCGTCGTGGCAGTTCTTC
>NA|once|TRBV30|TRBJ2-1
CAWGAQGPSYNEQFF
TGTGCCTGGGGGGCACAGGGTCCATCCTACAATGAGCAGTTCTTC
>TRBD1|NA|TRBV15|TRBJ2-5
CATSTQDRADETQYF
TGTGCCACCAGCACCCAGGACAGGGCTGACGAGACCCAGTACTTC
>NA|NA|TRBV6-5|TRBJ1-6
CASRRTQVNSPLHF
TGTGCCAGCAGGAGGACACAAGTCAATTCACCCCTCCACTTT
>NA|once|TRBV30|TRBJ2-7
CAWSFVWGGLEQYF
TGTGCCTGGAGTTTTGTGTGGGGCGGTCTCGAGCAGTACTTC
>TRBD1|NA|TRBV6-1|TRBJ2-7
CASSDTIRQGASAEQYF
TGTGCCAGCAGTGATACGATCCGACAGGGGGCATCAGCCGAGCAGTACTTC
>NA|NA|TRBV5-1|TRBJ2-2
CASSLALYTGELFF
TGCGCCAGCAGCTTGGCCCTCTACACCGGGGAGCTGTTTTTT
>NA|NA|TRBV18|TRBJ2-7
CASSPQATYEQYF
TGTGCCAGCTCACCCCAGGCTACCTACGAGCAGTACTTC
>TRBD1|NA|TRBV15|TRBJ1-4
CATSGDRVREKLFF
TGTGCCACCAGCGGAGACAGGGTCCGCGAAAAACTGTTTTTT
>NA|NA|TRBV29-1|TRBJ2-3
CSVRVSTDTQYF
TGCAGCGTTCGGGTATCCACAGATACGCAGTATTTT
>NA|NA|TRBV11-2|TRBJ2-5
CASAQGVQETQYF
TGTGCCAGCGCTCAAGGGGTCCAAGAGACCCAGTACTTC
>NA|NA|TRBV3-1/TRBV3-2|TRBJ2-1
CASSQLAWSRSYNEQFF
TGTGCCAGCAGCCAATTAGCGTGGTCCCGGTCCTACAATGAGCAGTTCTTC